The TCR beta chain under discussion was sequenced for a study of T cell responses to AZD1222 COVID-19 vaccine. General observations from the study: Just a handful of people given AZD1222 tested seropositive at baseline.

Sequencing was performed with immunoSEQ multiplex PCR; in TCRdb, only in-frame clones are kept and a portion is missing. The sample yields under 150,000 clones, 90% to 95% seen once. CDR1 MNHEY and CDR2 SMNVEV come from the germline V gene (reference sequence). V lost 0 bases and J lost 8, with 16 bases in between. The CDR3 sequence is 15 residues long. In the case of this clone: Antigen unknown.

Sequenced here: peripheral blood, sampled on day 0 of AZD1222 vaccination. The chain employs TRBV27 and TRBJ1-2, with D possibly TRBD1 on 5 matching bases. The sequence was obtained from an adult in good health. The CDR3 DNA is TGTGCCAGCAGTTTATCGACGGCCAGGGTGTACGGCTACACCTTC. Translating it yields CASSLSTARVYGYTF.